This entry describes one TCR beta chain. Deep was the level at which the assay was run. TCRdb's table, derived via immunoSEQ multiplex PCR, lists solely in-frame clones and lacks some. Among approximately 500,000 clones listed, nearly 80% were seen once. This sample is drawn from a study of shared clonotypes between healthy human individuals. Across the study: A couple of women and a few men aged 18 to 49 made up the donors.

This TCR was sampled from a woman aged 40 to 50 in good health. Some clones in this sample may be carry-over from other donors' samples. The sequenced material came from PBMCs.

CDR3 sequence reads: CASSQFGYLGYGYTF. CDR3 DNA sequence: TGTGCCAGCAGCCAATTCGGTTATTTAGGCTATGGCTACACCTTC. V gene TRBV14 combines with J gene TRBJ1-2; D unclear. CDR3 length: 15 residues. The germline gives CDR1 SGHDN, CDR2 FVKESK. With 2 bases removed from V and 4 bases from J, the gap between germline ends came to 14 bases. Full variable domain (outside the CDR3, taken from reference TRBV14 and TRBJ1-2): EAGVTQFPSHSVIEKGQTVTLRCDPISGHDNLYWYRRVMGKEIKFLLHFVKESKQDESGMPNNRFLAERTGGTYSTLKVQPAELEDSGVYFCASSQFGYLGYGYTFGSGTRLTVV.